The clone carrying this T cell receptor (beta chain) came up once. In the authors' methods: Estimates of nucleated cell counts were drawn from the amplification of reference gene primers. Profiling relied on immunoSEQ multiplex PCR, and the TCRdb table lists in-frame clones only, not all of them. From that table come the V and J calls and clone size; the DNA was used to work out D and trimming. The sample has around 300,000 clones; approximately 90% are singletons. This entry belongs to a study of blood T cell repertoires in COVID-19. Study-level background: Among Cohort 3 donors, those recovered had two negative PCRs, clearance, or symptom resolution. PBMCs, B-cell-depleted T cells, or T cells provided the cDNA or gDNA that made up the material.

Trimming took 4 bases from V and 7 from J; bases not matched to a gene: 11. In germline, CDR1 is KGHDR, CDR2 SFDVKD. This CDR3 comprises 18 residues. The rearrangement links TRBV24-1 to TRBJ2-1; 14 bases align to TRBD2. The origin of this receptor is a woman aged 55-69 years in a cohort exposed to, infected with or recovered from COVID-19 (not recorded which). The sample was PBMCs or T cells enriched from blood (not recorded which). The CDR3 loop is CATSDHGTSGRRINEQFF. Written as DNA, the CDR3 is TGTGCCACCAGTGACCACGGGACTAGCGGGAGACGGATTAATGAGCAGTTCTTC.